These 14 T cell receptor beta chains were sequenced from one sample in a study of blood T cell repertoires in COVID-19. Sequenced by immunoSEQ multiplex PCR; TCRdb stores in-frame clones only, minus some. The table lists under 200,000 clones, approximately 92% of them singletons. The sequencing sample was made of peripheral blood. The receptors come from a man aged 45-60 years with acute or convalescent COVID-19.

The CDR3 DNA reads TGTGCCAGCAGCGTAGTTGGGCAGGGGGGAGAGACCCAGTACTTC. This encodes CASSVVGQGGETQYF. The V gene is TRBV9, the J gene TRBJ2-5; a weak D match, TRBD1 (7 bases). Trimming stripped 0 bases from V and 4 bases from J, with 13 bases between. From germline, CDR1 is SGDLS and CDR2 YYNGEE. CDR3 size: 15 residues.

J is TRBJ2-3 and V is TRBV25-1; 11 nucleotides line up with TRBD2. The CDR3 covers 15 residues. From germline, CDR1 is MGHDK and CDR2 SYGVNS. V lost 5 bases and J lost 2; bases outside the gene matches: 3. CDR3 amino acids: CASSKGLAVTDTQYF. The CDR3 DNA sequence: TGTGCCAGCAGTAAGGGACTAGCGGTCACAGATACGCAGTATTTT. The full variable domain, completed using reference TRBV25-1 and TRBJ2-3, is EADIYQTPRYLVIGTGKKITLECSQTMGHDKMYWYQQDPGMELHLIHYSYGVNSTEKGDLSSESTVSRIRTEHFPLTLESARPSHTSQYLCASSKGLAVTDTQYFGPGTRLTVL.

This chain connects TRBV7-9 to TRBJ1-2; D perhaps matches TRBD1 (5 bases). V was clipped by 1 base and J by 6 bases, with 9 bases between them. Germline CDR1 is SEHNR and CDR2 is FQNEAQ (reference sequence). This CDR3 is built from 13 residues. Here the CDR3 reads CASSLGVTDGYTF. CDR3 in DNA: TGTGCCAGCAGCTTAGGGGTGACAGATGGCTACACCTTC.

This sequence joins TRBV7-9 and TRBJ1-1; no clear D. V was pared by 5 bases and J by 0 bases, with 7 bases between. This CDR3 region has 13 residues. Germline V gene data show CDR1 as SEHNR and CDR2 as FQNEAQ (reference sequence). DNA of the CDR3: TGTGCCAGCAGCCCCCCCATGAACACTGAAGCTTTCTTT. Translated, it gives CASSPPMNTEAFF.

This chain connects TRBV10-2 to TRBJ2-5; the D is unclear. The CDR3 spans 12 residues. The V end was cut by 4 bases, the J end by 5 bases, with 8 bases between. Germline values: CDR1 WSHSY, CDR2 SAAADI. In DNA, the CDR3 is TGCGCCAGCAGTGTTAGCATGGAGACCCAGTACTTC. It encodes CASSVSMETQYF.

The CDR3 nucleotides are TGTGCCAGTCAGCGTGGAATTGGCCAGTACTTC. Its translation: CASQRGIGQYF. J is TRBJ2-5 and V is TRBV11-2; D unresolved. Trimming took off 9 bases at V and 10 bases at J, with 15 bases between the two ends. The germline V gene encodes CDR1 SGHAT and CDR2 FQNNGV. This CDR3 region has 11 residues.

CDR3 amino acids: CASSGTSGETGELFF. In DNA form, the CDR3 reads TGTGCCAGCAGCGGCACTAGCGGGGAGACCGGGGAGCTGTTTTTT. V usage is TRBV9 and J usage is TRBJ2-2; 10 bases match TRBD2. The CDR3 is 15 residues long. Germline V CDR1 and CDR2: SGDLS, YYNGEE. The junction had 4 bases not matched to a gene; V was cut back by 3 bases and J by 5 bases. The whole variable domain, remainder taken from reference TRBV9 and TRBJ2-2, is DSGVTQTPKHLITATGQRVTLRCSPRSGDLSVYWYQQSLDQGLQFLIQYYNGEERAKGNILERFSAQQFPDLHSELNLSSLELGDSALYFCASSGTSGETGELFFGEGSRLTVL.

This clone was seen more than once but under ten times. The V call is TRBV7-9, the J call TRBJ1-4; TRBD1 aligns across 8 bases. This CDR3 spans 15 amino acids. V shed 5 bases and J 7 bases; nucleotides not matched to a gene: 9. The germline CDR1 and CDR2 sequences are SEHNR and FQNEAQ (reference sequence). CDR3 bases: TGTGCCAGCAGCCTTAGACAGGGGAATGGTGAAAAACTGTTTTTT. It yields the protein CASSLRQGNGEKLFF.

This chain connects TRBV3-1 (or the pseudogene TRBV3-2) to TRBJ2-1; 15 nucleotides agree with TRBD2. Germline loops: CDR1 LGHDT, CDR2 YNNKEL (reference sequence). The junction had 5 bases not matched to a gene; V was cut back by 4 bases and J by 7 bases. The CDR3 extends over 16 amino acids. In DNA, the CDR3 is TGTGCCAGCAGCCGAGCCGGGACTAGCGGGAGGAATGAGCAGTTCTTC. Its translation: CASSRAGTSGRNEQFF.

The chain joins TRBV5-1 to TRBJ2-3; 10 nucleotides align to TRBD1. After removal of 4 bases from V and 3 bases from J, the junction contained 5 bases not matched to a gene. The germline V gene has CDR1 SGHRS and CDR2 YFSETQ. This CDR3 has 15 residues. CDR3 region: CASSSGTGETDTQYF. The CDR3 DNA reads as TGCGCCAGCAGCAGCGGGACAGGGGAGACAGATACGCAGTATTTT. The variable domain in full, with the rest retrieved from reference TRBV5-1 and TRBJ2-3, is KAGVTQTPRYLIKTRGQQVTLSCSPISGHRSVSWYQQTPGQGLQFLFEYFSETQRNKGNFPGRFSGRQFSNSRSEMNVSTLELGDSALYLCASSSGTGETDTQYFGPGTRLTVL.

In its sample, this clone was seen many times. Additional DNA sequences in this sample encode the identical CDR3. V is TRBV27 and J is TRBJ2-2; 10 nucleotides match TRBD1. The CDR3 consists of 15 residues. V gave up 4 bases and J gave up 7 bases; unmatched junction bases: 6. The V gene's germline CDR1 is MNHEY and CDR2 SMNVEV (reference sequence). The CDR3 coding sequence is TGTGCCAGCAGTTCCGGACAGGGGGAAGTCGGGGAGCTGTTTTTT. Encoded protein: CASSSGQGEVGELFF.

The chain is built from TRBV3-1 (or the pseudogene TRBV3-2) and TRBJ1-1; TRBD1 is a possible D gene (6 bases). Germline lookup yields CDR1 LGHDT and CDR2 YNNKEL (reference sequence). This CDR3 is 13 amino acids long. V gave up 3 bases and J gave up 6 bases, with 11 bases separating them. The CDR3 DNA is TGTGCCAGCAGCCACGCAGGGGTGCCTGAAGCTTTCTTT. Translating gives CASSHAGVPEAFF.

This clone showed up just once. The chain employs TRBV5-6 and TRBJ2-3; 9 bases are a match to TRBD2. This CDR3 region has 15 residues. Losses at the gene ends were 2 bases for V and 3 bases for J; bases not matched to a gene: 4. CDR1 and CDR2 (germline): SGHDT, YYEEEE. The CDR3 loop reads CASSFFGLATDTQYF. CDR3 in DNA: TGTGCCAGCAGCTTCTTTGGACTAGCGACAGATACGCAGTATTTT.

The J gene is TRBJ1-3, the V gene TRBV7-2; possibly TRBD1 for D (5 bases). With 3 bases removed from V and 3 bases from J, the gap between germline ends came to 15 bases. The CDR3 runs to 16 residues. The germline gives CDR1 SGHTA, CDR2 FQGNSA. CDR3 nucleotide sequence: TGTGCCAGCAGCTTGGTAGGGGTTGGAAATGGAAACACCATATATTTT. Encoded protein: CASSLVGVGNGNTIYF.